These 32 T cell receptor beta chains originate from one sample sequenced in a study of T-cell memory formation after mild COVID-19 (dated by TCRdb to 2020 to 2022). The library relied on 5' RACE. Sequencing instrument: Illumina NovaSeq 6000. The public sequencing data were trimmed at Q25 with fastp and processed into clonotypes with MiXCR by TCRdb, which kept only in-frame beta chains. One record per CDR3 amino acid sequence lists the most common genes and DNA. The sample contains around 510,000 distinct CDR3 sequences, roughly 20% of them found a single time. Of the sample, roughly 9.1% is held by the ten largest clones. Sequenced input: PBMCs or a T cell subset sorted from them (not recorded which). The origin of the receptors is an adult woman who had mild COVID-19 (a few samples of this study predate the infection). The sample titles of this study are shuffled in the database, so cell type and time point are left out; the donor was told from shared clones.

This clonotype has more than one count but fewer than ten. The chain recombines TRBV3-1 with TRBJ2-1; perhaps D is TRBD1 or TRBD2 (5 bases each). This CDR3 comprises 15 residues. CDR1 LGHDT and CDR2 YNNKEL come from the germline V gene (reference sequence). The V and J ends lost 1 base and 9 bases respectively, with 16 bases between them. The CDR3 sequence is CASSQGVSGGTEQFF. CDR3 DNA sequence: TGTGCCAGCAGCCAAGGGGTCAGTGGGGGTACTGAGCAGTTCTTC.

This clonotype was picked up many times. This sequence joins TRBV6-1 and TRBJ1-5, with D tentatively TRBD1 (5 bases). V gave up 4 bases and J gave up 0 bases, with 7 bases separating them. The CDR3 is 14 amino acids. CDR1 is MNHNS and CDR2 is SASEGT in the germline V gene. The CDR3, as DNA: TGTGCCAGCAGTGGACAGTATAGCAATCAGCCCCAGCATTTT. Protein sequence: CASSGQYSNQPQHF.

This clonotype was seen a few times. The CDR3 coding sequence is TGCGCCAGCAGCTTAATCCGAACTAGCGGGAGTGCAGATACGCAGTATTTT. Protein sequence: CASSLIRTSGSADTQYF. J is TRBJ2-3 and V is TRBV5-1; 11 bases align to TRBD2. V lost 2 bases and J lost 4; bases outside the gene matches: 9. The CDR3 has 17 residues. Germline CDR1 and CDR2: SGHRS and YFSETQ. Supplemented by reference TRBV5-1 and TRBJ2-3, the full variable domain reads KAGVTQTPRYLIKTRGQQVTLSCSPISGHRSVSWYQQTPGQGLQFLFEYFSETQRNKGNFPGRFSGRQFSNSRSEMNVSTLELGDSALYLCASSLIRTSGSADTQYFGPGTRLTVL.

This clonotype has ten or more counts. This chain uses TRBV6-2 or TRBV6-3 with TRBJ2-7, with TRBD2 matching 11 bases. Per germline, CDR1 MNHEY and CDR2 SVGEGT. The CDR3 loop spans 12 amino acids. The V and J ends lost 9 bases and 2 bases, in that order; junction bases with no gene match: 0. The CDR3 sequence: CASSGRAYEQYF. CDR3 DNA: TGTGCCAGTAGCGGGAGGGCCTACGAGCAGTACTTC.

This clonotype was seen only a few times. V is TRBV19 and J is TRBJ2-1; TRBD2 matches at 9 bases. The CDR3 runs to 15 residues. CDR1 is LNHDA, CDR2 SQIVND, per germline (reference sequence). The V gene end was trimmed by 3 bases and the J gene end by 6 bases; junction bases not matched to a gene: 6. CDR3 bases: TGTGCCAGTAGTATCCTAGCGGGAAGCCCCAATGAGCAGTTCTTC. This encodes CASSILAGSPNEQFF.

The table lists this clonotype with a few counts. V gene TRBV18 combines with J gene TRBJ1-2; 8 nucleotides match TRBD1. Germline V lookup: CDR1 KGHSH, CDR2 LQKENI. V shed 3 bases and J 2 bases; nucleotides not matched to a gene: 11. CDR3 length: 17 amino acids. The CDR3 loop reads CASSPVWGQANNYGYTF. CDR3 bases: TGTGCCAGCTCACCCGTGTGGGGACAGGCTAACAACTATGGCTACACCTTC.

The chain has TRBV5-5 and TRBJ1-5, with 8 bases matching TRBD1. V shed 0 bases and J 0 bases; nucleotides not matched to a gene: 8. The CDR3 has 18 amino acids. The germline V gene has CDR1 SGHKS and CDR2 YYEKEE (reference sequence). The CDR3 sequence is CASSLGTGGVYSNQPQHF. As DNA, the CDR3 is TGTGCCAGCAGCTTGGGAACAGGGGGGGTCTATAGCAATCAGCCCCAGCATTTT. The variable domain in full, with the rest retrieved from reference TRBV5-5 and TRBJ1-5, is DAGVTQSPTHLIKTRGQQVTLRCSPISGHKSVSWYQQVLGQGPQFIFQYYEKEERGRGNFPDRFSARQFPNYSSELNVNALLLGDSALYLCASSLGTGGVYSNQPQHFGDGTRLSIL.

This clonotype has a handful of counts. The chain carries TRBV29-1 and TRBJ2-5; TRBD1 matches 8 bases. This CDR3 spans 15 amino acids. J gave up 2 bases and V 0 bases, and 5 bases lay outside the gene matches. Germline V gene lookup returns CDR1 SQVTM and CDR2 ANQGSEA. CDR3 sequence (DNA): TGCAGCGTTGAAGATAACACAGGGGGGCAAGAGACCCAGTACTTC. It yields the protein CSVEDNTGGQETQYF.

This clonotype was recorded a few times. V is TRBV4-2 and J is TRBJ1-2; D might be TRBD1 (5 bases). This CDR3 has 14 amino acids. V was shortened by 1 base and J by 5 bases, with 11 bases between the two germline ends. Germline assignment: CDR1 LGHNA and CDR2 YNFKEQ. CDR3 DNA: TGTGCCAGCAGCCAAGTAGGGGCAGCTTATGGCTACACCTTC. This sequence encodes CASSQVGAAYGYTF.

This clonotype came up a few times. The chain employs TRBV20-1 and TRBJ2-7; D uncertain. Between the trimmed V and J ends, which lost 3 bases and 2 bases, there was a span of 14 bases. The CDR3 length is 14 residues. From germline, CDR1 is DFQATT and CDR2 SNEGSKA (reference sequence). The CDR3 region is CSARALRSAYEQYF. For the CDR3, the DNA is TGCAGTGCTAGGGCACTGCGGTCAGCCTACGAGCAGTACTTC.

The chain is built from TRBV2 and TRBJ2-5, with 11 bases matching TRBD2. CDR1 and CDR2 (germline): SNHLY, FYNNEI. The V segment lost 8 bases and the J segment 3 bases; nucleotides outside the gene matches: 5. This CDR3 is 14 amino acids long. The CDR3 nucleotides are TGTGCCAGCCTTAGCGGGGGGGCGAAAGAGACCCAGTACTTC. It yields the protein CASLSGGAKETQYF.

This clonotype came up many times. The chain carries TRBV29-1 and TRBJ1-2; a possible D gene is TRBD1 (5 bases). The V end lost 7 bases, the J end lost 1 base, and 13 bases lay between the germline ends. Germline V gene lookup returns CDR1 SQVTM and CDR2 ANQGSEA. There are 13 residues in the CDR3. CDR3 sequence reads: CSAEGRNNYGYTF. CDR3 sequence (DNA): TGCAGCGCCGAGGGACGGAATAACTATGGCTACACCTTC.

This sequence joins TRBV3-1 and TRBJ2-4, with D possibly being TRBD2 (6 bases). Trimming removed 4 bases from V and 5 bases from J, with 15 bases in between. CDR1 is LGHDT, CDR2 YNNKEL, per germline (reference sequence). There are 15 residues in the CDR3. CDR3: CASSPSGVRENIQYF. The CDR3 coding sequence is TGTGCCAGCAGCCCCTCGGGGGTCAGGGAAAACATTCAGTACTTC.

This clonotype was seen more than once but under ten times. The rearrangement joins TRBV7-8 to TRBJ1-1; no reliable D call. The germline V gene has CDR1 SGHVS and CDR2 FQNEAQ. V lost 5 bases and J 9 bases, leaving 16 bases between the germline ends. The length of the CDR3 is 13 residues. For the CDR3, the DNA is TGTGCCAGCAGCCATCGGACTGAACCACAAGCTTTCTTT. Its translation: CASSHRTEPQAFF.

This clonotype was seen a handful of times. CDR3 residues: CASSSTSGSVTDTQYF. The DNA of the CDR3 is TGTGCCAGTAGTTCGACTAGCGGGAGTGTGACAGATACGCAGTATTTT. The chain links TRBV19 to TRBJ2-3; TRBD2 matches at 12 bases. The CDR3 covers 16 residues. Germline assignment: CDR1 LNHDA and CDR2 SQIVND (reference sequence). After removal of 5 bases from V and 3 bases from J, the junction contained 6 bases not matched to a gene.

The rearrangement links TRBV29-1 to TRBJ1-2; 9 bases match TRBD1. The CDR3 loop spans 12 amino acids. V shed 7 bases, J shed 4 bases, and the junction held 4 bases outside the gene matches. In germline, CDR1 is SQVTM, CDR2 ANQGSEA. DNA for the CDR3: TGCAGCGCACGGACAGGGGTCTATGGCTACACCTTC. It encodes CSARTGVYGYTF.

CDR3: CASSLTGGQKAFF. DNA of the CDR3: TGTGCCAGCAGCTTAACGGGGGGGCAGAAAGCTTTCTTT. The chain recombines TRBV7-3 with TRBJ1-1; possible D gene TRBD1, 6 bases. From germline, CDR1 is SGHTA and CDR2 FQGTGA. The V gene lost 0 bases and the J gene lost 9 bases, with 11 bases spanning the gap. CDR3 length: 13 amino acids.

The rearrangement uses TRBV24-1 and TRBJ2-6, with D uncertain. The CDR3 loop spans 16 amino acids. V was cut by 3 bases and J by 0 bases, with 8 bases left in between. Germline V CDR1 and CDR2: KGHDR, SFDVKD. Here the CDR3 reads CATSDVGPSGANVLTF. The CDR3 nucleotides read TGTGCCACCAGTGATGTAGGACCCTCTGGGGCCAACGTCCTGACTTTC.

J is TRBJ1-4 and V is TRBV4-3, with TRBD1 as a possible D gene (6 bases). Germline CDR1 and CDR2: LGHNA and YSLEER. Trimming removed 0 bases from V and 8 bases from J, with 13 bases in between. The CDR3 consists of 15 residues. This CDR3 is CASSQDWDIAEKLFF. For the CDR3, the DNA is TGCGCCAGCAGCCAAGACTGGGACATTGCCGAAAAACTGTTTTTT.

The V gene is TRBV6-6, the J gene TRBJ1-2, with 11 bases matching TRBD1. The V and J ends lost 2 bases and 0 bases, in that order; junction bases with no gene match: 8. The CDR3 has 18 amino acids. Germline V lookup: CDR1 MNHNY, CDR2 SVGAGI (reference sequence). This CDR3 reads CASSYNRDRGISNYGYTF. CDR3 bases: TGTGCCAGCAGTTACAACCGGGACAGGGGGATTTCTAACTATGGCTACACCTTC.

The chain links TRBV24-1 to TRBJ2-1, with D tentatively TRBD2 (6 bases). Trimming removed 4 bases from V and 8 bases from J, with 20 bases in between. CDR3 length: 16 amino acids. CDR1 KGHDR and CDR2 SFDVKD come from the germline V gene. This chain's CDR3 is CATSDAGTHPKDEQFF. The DNA for the CDR3 is TGTGCCACCAGTGACGCCGGGACTCACCCAAAGGATGAGCAGTTCTTC.

This clonotype has only a few counts. The chain joins TRBV7-3 to TRBJ1-1, with TRBD1 matching 7 bases. Trimming took 5 bases from V and 3 from J; bases not matched to a gene: 9. CDR1 is SGHTA and CDR2 is FQGTGA in the germline V gene. This CDR3 comprises 15 residues. The CDR3 loop reads CASSPSGQIHTEAFF. The CDR3 coding sequence is TGTGCCAGCAGCCCCTCGGGACAGATACACACTGAAGCTTTCTTT.

V and J are TRBV4-3 and TRBJ2-7, with 9 bases matching TRBD1. The V and J ends lost 0 bases and 0 bases, in that order; junction bases with no gene match: 6. This CDR3 contains 17 residues. Per the germline V gene, CDR1 is LGHNA and CDR2 is YSLEER. The CDR3 reads CASSQEGQGFSSYEQYF. CDR3 nucleotide sequence: TGCGCCAGCAGCCAAGAGGGACAGGGATTCAGCTCCTACGAGCAGTACTTC.

This chain joins TRBV6-5 and TRBJ1-1, with no clear D. Germline assignment: CDR1 MNHEY and CDR2 SVGAGI. V was pared by 4 bases and J by 3 bases, with 15 bases between. There are 15 residues in the CDR3. The CDR3 here is CASSSNTYLDTEAFF. CDR3 coding DNA: TGTGCCAGCAGTTCCAACACCTACCTGGACACTGAAGCTTTCTTT.

This chain links TRBV12-3 or TRBV12-4 with TRBJ2-7; 7 positions agree with TRBD2. J lost 5 bases, V lost 7 bases, and 17 bases had no gene match. This CDR3 has 16 amino acids. The chain's CDR3 is CASNLGGRARRDEQYF. The CDR3 DNA is TGTGCCAGCAACCTGGGAGGGAGGGCCAGAAGGGACGAGCAGTACTTC.

This clonotype was seen only a few times. The DNA for the CDR3 is TGCAGTGCTAGAGGACTAGCCTCAGATACGCAGTATTTT. Protein: CSARGLASDTQYF. The genes are TRBV20-1 and TRBJ2-3, with 7 bases aligning to TRBD2. The V segment lost 1 base and the J segment 4 bases; nucleotides outside the gene matches: 2. This CDR3 is 13 amino acids long. Germline-derived CDR1 and CDR2 are DFQATT and SNEGSKA (reference sequence).

This clonotype has more than one count but fewer than ten. This chain joins TRBV24-1 and TRBJ2-3, with D hard to call. The length of the CDR3 is 17 residues. Germline V gene lookup returns CDR1 KGHDR and CDR2 SFDVKD. The V end was cut by 3 bases, the J end by 0 bases, with 15 bases between. CDR3 coding DNA: TGTGCCACCAGTGATCCGACCGCAACTGATAGCACAGATACGCAGTATTTT. As protein: CATSDPTATDSTDTQYF.

This clonotype was seen more than once but under ten times. This chain connects TRBV21-1 to TRBJ2-6; the table names TRBD1, a call not compared with the DNA. TRBV21-1 is tagged as a pseudogene. The CDR3 has 20 amino acids. The CDR3 DNA reads as TGTGCCAGCATCGTCTCTGGTGCCGGGACAGCCTTCTCTGGGGCCAACGTCCTGACTTTC. It codes for CASIVSGAGTAFSGANVLTF.

The V and J genes are TRBV3-1 and TRBJ1-1; D gene uncertain. Germline V CDR1 and CDR2: LGHDT, YNNKEL (reference sequence). Trimming removed 2 bases from V and 4 bases from J, with 8 bases in between. The CDR3 has 13 residues. The CDR3, as DNA: TGTGCCAGCAGCCAACTGGGCGCCACTGAAGCTTTCTTT. Translated, it gives CASSQLGATEAFF. Looking up the rest from reference TRBV3-1 and TRBJ1-1 gives the full variable domain: DTAVSQTPKYLVTQMGNDKSIKCEQNLGHDTMYWYKQDSKKFLKIMFSYNNKELIINETVPNRFSPKSPDKAHLNLHINSLELGDSAVYFCASSQLGATEAFFGQGTRLTVV.

This clonotype was picked up a small number of times. This chain connects TRBV28 to TRBJ1-1; perhaps TRBD1 as D (5 bases). CDR1 is MDHEN and CDR2 is SYDVKM in the germline V gene. This CDR3 comprises 15 residues. Trimming took off 4 bases at V and 1 base at J, with 13 bases between the two ends. This chain's CDR3 is CASSSRLGTNTEAFF. Here the CDR3 DNA reads TGTGCCAGCAGTTCTCGTCTAGGGACGAACACTGAAGCTTTCTTT.

Only a few counts were recorded for this clonotype. This chain joins TRBV28 and TRBJ2-5; TRBD2 agrees at 11 bases. The germline CDR1 and CDR2 sequences are MDHEN and SYDVKM. Trimming at V came to 6 bases and at J to 5 bases, leaving 5 bases not matched to a gene. This CDR3 spans 14 amino acids. The CDR3 here is CASSLSGGAETQYF. The DNA of the CDR3 is TGTGCCAGCAGCCTTAGCGGGGGGGCCGAGACCCAGTACTTC.

In this sample, this clonotype turned up a few times. CDR3 coding DNA: TGCAGTGCTAGACACGGCATATACAATGAGCAGTTCTTC. It is translated as CSARHGIYNEQFF. The chain has TRBV20-1 and TRBJ2-1; D remains ambiguous. The CDR3 spans 13 residues. Germline CDR1 reads DFQATT; CDR2 reads SNEGSKA (reference sequence). Trimming stripped 2 bases from V and 4 bases from J, with 9 bases between.